This record concerns one TCR beta chain sequence. At one boundary the junction diverges from the germline segment, which might be a read error. Germline V lookup: CDR1 MNHEY, CDR2 SVGEGT. The CDR3 is 12 residues long. This sample stems from a study of blood T cell repertoires in COVID-19. The protocol was immunoSEQ multiplex PCR, while the TCRdb copy is restricted to in-frame clones and leaves out a portion. The sample holds some 400,000 clones, 85% to 90% seen once. The specimen sequenced was PBMCs or T cells enriched from blood (not recorded which). The chain has TRBV6-2 or TRBV6-3 and TRBJ2-7; 8 nucleotides line up with TRBD1. The TCR comes from a man aged 25 to 40 who had recovered from COVID-19. The CDR3 here is CASSRPGTGLNF. The CDR3 region has the DNA TGTGCCAGCAGTAGACCCGGGACAGGTTTGAACTTC.